The clone carrying this T cell receptor beta chain was found many times. Its cognate antigen is unknown. V was clipped by 5 bases and J by 4 bases; unmatched bases: 7. This CDR3 is 16 amino acids long. The data belong to a study of T cells in Graves' hyperthyroidism and ophthalmopathy. Overall study results and limits: Separation of ophthalmopathy from stable hyperthyroidism was achieved by a 13 V-J model.

It was RNA transcripts that yielded the amplified TCR beta CDR3 regions. Carried out on the TCR CDR3, a first-round RT-PCR used the HTBI primer set. TCRdb processed the multiplex PCR reads anew with MiXCR; each CDR3 protein has one entry. Here the sample spans more than 350,000 distinct CDR3 sequences, approximately 14% being singletons. Ophthalmopathy cases scored 3 or more on the Clinical Activity Score and 4 or more on NOSPECS grade, with duration below 3 months. Diagnoses were made from clinical symptoms, serum measures (thyroxine and TRAb), thyroid ultrasound and orbital computed tomography. The PBMCs were taken from approximately 11 ml of fresh peripheral blood.

Sequenced sample: blood. This TCR was sampled from a woman aged 55 to 70 with Graves' ophthalmopathy. The chain carries TRBV12-3 or TRBV12-4 and TRBJ2-1; 11 positions agree with TRBD2. In DNA form, the CDR3 reads TGTGCCAGCAGTCAACCCGGGACTAGCGGATACAATGAGCAGTTCTTC. It yields the protein CASSQPGTSGYNEQFF.